A selection of T cell receptor beta chains follows, all from one sample in a study of cytotoxic CD8 clonotypes in ibrutinib-treated CLL. Sequencing was performed with immunoSEQ multiplex PCR; in TCRdb, only in-frame clones are kept and a portion is missing. The data show around 150,000 clones, 81% seen once. The input for sequencing was PBMCs, taken after 12 months of ibrutinib treatment. The receptor set was obtained from a human donor with chronic lymphocytic leukemia. CDR3s include the opening cysteine and the closing phenylalanine or tryptophan. D genes are given only for firm matches. Where a row states a size, it is once, few, many or the class of an expanded clone; other rows omit it.

J gene,V gene,clone size,D gene,CDR3 DNA,CDR3 protein
TRBJ1-6,TRBV27,.,.,TGTGCCAGCAGCCTCTTAGCGGGGGCATATTCCTATAATTCACCCCTCCACTTT,CASSLLAGAYSYNSPLHF
TRBJ1-1,TRBV6-5,.,TRBD1,TGTGCCAGCACTCCGGGACAGGGATTTGCAGCTTTCTTT,CASTPGQGFAAFF
TRBJ1-1,TRBV5-6,.,.,TGTGCCAGCAGCTTGGGGGCAGGGCTGAACACTGAAGCTTTCTTT,CASSLGAGLNTEAFF
TRBJ2-3,TRBV10-3,.,TRBD2,TGTGCCATCAGTGTTAAGCGGGGGACCCAAGGGACAGATACGCAGTATTTT,CAISVKRGTQGTDTQYF
TRBJ1-1,TRBV29-1,once,.,TGCAGCGTCCTTACCCTACACGTGAACACTGAAGCTTTCTTT,CSVLTLHVNTEAFF
TRBJ1-6,TRBV7-9,.,.,TGTGCCAGCAGCTTAGTAAATTCACCCCTCCACTTT,CASSLVNSPLHF
TRBJ2-2,TRBV9,.,TRBD2,TGTGCCAGCAGCCAAACGACAGGACTAGCGGGAGAGGTCGGGGAGCTGTTTTTT,CASSQTTGLAGEVGELFF
TRBJ2-5,TRBV7-6,.,.,TGTGCCAGCAGCGGTAGCGGAGCCGGCCAAGAGACCCAGTACTTC,CASSGSGAGQETQYF
TRBJ2-7,TRBV6-5,few,TRBD1,TGTGCCAGCAGTACTAGGACAGGGGTGGCCTACGAGCAGTACTTC,CASSTRTGVAYEQYF
TRBJ2-2,TRBV27,.,.,TGTGCCAGCAGTGCCCAGGGGACGGACACCGGGGAGCTGTTTTTT,CASSAQGTDTGELFF
TRBJ2-2,TRBV4-1,.,.,TGCGCCAGCAGCTCTCCCGGGAATCTAAGGACCGGGGAGCTGTTTTTT,CASSSPGNLRTGELFF
TRBJ1-2,TRBV7-2,.,.,TGTGCCAGCAGCTCTTATAGAGGCAGCTATTATGGCTACACCTTC,CASSSYRGSYYGYTF
TRBJ2-2,TRBV29-1,.,.,TGCAGCTCCCGAGGAGGGTCAGGTAGCACCGGGGAGCTGTTTTTT,CSSRGGSGSTGELFF
TRBJ2-7,TRBV28,.,TRBD1,TGTGCCAGCAGTCAACCGGGACAGGGGGCGCGAGAGCAGTACTTC,CASSQPGQGAREQYF
TRBJ1-1,TRBV2,once,.,TGTGCCAACCTACGGGGGAGGAACACTGAAGCTTTCTTT,CANLRGRNTEAFF
TRBJ2-3,TRBV6-5,once,.,TGTGCCAGCAGTTACTCGATCAGCACAGATACGCAGTATTTT,CASSYSISTDTQYF
TRBJ1-1,TRBV28,.,TRBD1,TGTGCCAGCAGTTTCCTTGAACCCGGACAGGGGTGGCTGAACACTGAAGCTTTCTTT,CASSFLEPGQGWLNTEAFF
TRBJ1-6,TRBV28,.,.,TGTGCCAGCGAGGGGGGGCAGGGTCCCTATAATTCACCCCTCCACTTT,CASEGGQGPYNSPLHF
TRBJ1-5,TRBV19,.,.,TGTGCCAGTAGTACTGGGACCGCAATCAATCAGCCCCAGCATTTT,CASSTGTAINQPQHF
TRBJ2-3,TRBV10-3,.,.,TGTGCCATCAGTGAGCCCAACTCGGGGGATACGCAGTATTTT,CAISEPNSGDTQYF
TRBJ2-3,TRBV5-6,.,TRBD2,TGTGCCAGCAGCTTCCGGTGGACTCCGGGACTAGCGAGCACAGATACGCAGTATTTT,CASSFRWTPGLASTDTQYF
TRBJ1-1,TRBV2,.,.,TGTGCCAGCCGCCCCTTCCTTTCGAACACTGAAGCTTTCTTT,CASRPFLSNTEAFF
TRBJ2-1,TRBV6-5,.,.,TGTGCCAGCAGCCCTCTGGCCCCTTGGGGGAATGAGCAGTTCTTC,CASSPLAPWGNEQFF
TRBJ2-7,TRBV28,.,TRBD1,TGTGCCAGCAGTCCGGCCGAAGGACAGGGGAGGTACGAGCAGTACTTC,CASSPAEGQGRYEQYF
TRBJ2-7,TRBV28,.,.,TGTGCCAGCAGCCGACCAGGGACCCGGTACGAGCAGTACTTC,CASSRPGTRYEQYF
TRBJ2-7,TRBV10-2,.,.,TGCGCCAGCAGTGAGGGGTCAGCCTACGAGCAGTACTTC,CASSEGSAYEQYF
TRBJ2-1,TRBV7-9,.,.,TGTGCCAGCAGCTCCAATATAAACTACAATGAGCAGTTCTTC,CASSSNINYNEQFF
TRBJ2-1,TRBV19,.,.,TGTGCCAGTTCTGACGACTCGTACAATGAGCAGTTCTTC,CASSDDSYNEQFF
TRBJ2-1,TRBV6-1,.,.,TGTGCCAGCAGACTTGAAGTGGGGGCCCCGTTCTTC,CASRLEVGAPFF
TRBJ2-3,TRBV10-1,few,TRBD1,TGCGCCAGCAGTGAGCTGGGACAGGCTAGCACAGATACGCAGTATTTT,CASSELGQASTDTQYF
TRBJ2-6,TRBV28,many,.,TGTGCCAGCACCACAACAGGATTACGCTCTGGGGCCAACGTCCTGACTTTC,CASTTTGLRSGANVLTF
TRBJ2-3,TRBV5-5,.,.,TGTGCCAGCTCCTTTGGGACAGATACGCAGTATTTT,CASSFGTDTQYF
TRBJ2-7,TRBV29-1,.,.,TGCAGCGTTCAAGTCCCGGGACTCCCTTTGGAGCAGTACTTC,CSVQVPGLPLEQYF
TRBJ2-7,TRBV11-3,.,.,TGTGCCAGCAGCTTTTTCACAGGCTACGAGCAGTACTTC,CASSFFTGYEQYF
TRBJ2-1,TRBV7-3,.,.,TGTGCCAGCAGGTATAGAGGACTTACGGATGAGCAGTTCTTC,CASRYRGLTDEQFF
TRBJ1-2,TRBV27,.,TRBD1,TGTGCCAGCAGTTTTTGGGCCGGGACAGGGAATGTAGATGGCTACACCTTC,CASSFWAGTGNVDGYTF
TRBJ1-5,TRBV15,once,.,TGTGCCACCAGCAGAACCCACAGGGGCAATCAGCCCCAGCATTTT,CATSRTHRGNQPQHF
TRBJ2-5,TRBV19,.,TRBD2,TGTGCCAGTAGTATTGGACTAGCGGACACCCAGTACTTC,CASSIGLADTQYF
TRBJ2-1,TRBV4-2,.,TRBD2,TGTGCCAGCAGCCAAGATCGTGGGCTAGCGGGGGGTGGGTTGAACAATGAGCAGTTCTTC,CASSQDRGLAGGGLNNEQFF
TRBJ1-5,TRBV7-2,.,.,TGTGCCAGCAGCCCCAGTGAAGGTACTCAGCCCCAGCATTTT,CASSPSEGTQPQHF
TRBJ1-2,TRBV18,.,TRBD1,TGTGCCAGCTCACCACAGCGGACAGGGGGCGAGTATGGCTACACCTTC,CASSPQRTGGEYGYTF
TRBJ1-1,TRBV21-1,.,.,TGTGCCAGCAGCGTGAGACAGGGCCCGATGAACACTGAAGCTTTCTTT,CASSVRQGPMNTEAFF
TRBJ2-1,TRBV5-4,.,TRBD1,TGTGCCAGCAGCTCTCCGGGACAGGGGTCCAGAGAGCAGTTCTTC,CASSSPGQGSREQFF
TRBJ1-3,TRBV29-1,.,.,TGCAGCGTTTGGGGCACTCGGGGTGGAAACACCATATATTTT,CSVWGTRGGNTIYF
TRBJ2-3,TRBV7-2,.,TRBD1,TGTGCCAGCAGCTCCCTTCAGGGGGCGTCATCTTTCACAGATACGCAGTATTTT,CASSSLQGASSFTDTQYF
TRBJ1-5,TRBV7-8,.,.,TGTGCCAGCAGCCCACACTTGGGAGCCCAGCATTTT,CASSPHLGAQHF
TRBJ1-2,TRBV18,.,.,TGTGCCAGCTCACCGGCCAGGGCCGACTATGGCTACACCTTC,CASSPARADYGYTF
TRBJ2-1,TRBV5-1,once,.,TGCGCCAGCAGCTTACGGGACTGGGGTGAGCAGTTCTTC,CASSLRDWGEQFF
TRBJ2-2,TRBV7-8,.,.,TGTGCCAGCAGCTTGAGGGATTTCTCCGGGGAGCTGTTTTTT,CASSLRDFSGELFF
TRBJ1-5,TRBV28,.,.,TGTGCCAGCAGTTTAGGACAGTTCAATCAGCCCCAGCATTTT,CASSLGQFNQPQHF